This TCR beta chain was sequenced during a study of T cell changes during pregnancy in multiple sclerosis. Data came from immunoSEQ multiplex PCR; TCRdb stores just in-frame clones and leaves some out. The sample holds fewer than 70,000 clones, 94% seen once. Germline lookup yields CDR1 PRHDT and CDR2 FYEKMQ (reference sequence). V lost 3 bases, J lost 1 base, and 7 bases lay in between. The CDR3 is made up of 13 amino acids. J is TRBJ2-7 and V is TRBV13, with a weak D call TRBD1 (5 bases). This TCR derives from a female donor with multiple sclerosis, enrolled in a pregnancy study. Sample: CD8+ T cells from peripheral blood mononuclear cells, taken in the third trimester of pregnancy. The CDR3 sequence is CASSLTDSYEQYF. The CDR3 nucleotides are TGTGCCAGCAGCTTGACAGATTCCTACGAGCAGTACTTC.